The 14 T cell receptor beta chains below come from one sample, sequenced in a study of blood T cell repertoires in COVID-19. The repertoire was sequenced with immunoSEQ multiplex PCR; TCRdb's copy has only in-frame clones and lacks some. The sample includes around 180,000 clones, 75% to 90% of them seen just once. Sequencing input: peripheral blood. These receptors were obtained from a man aged 55-75 years with acute or convalescent COVID-19.

The CDR3 is CASSQVGQGEEKLFF. The CDR3 DNA reads TGTGCCAGCAGCCAAGTGGGACAGGGTGAAGAAAAACTGTTTTTT. The chain is built from TRBV3-1 (or the pseudogene TRBV3-2) and TRBJ1-4; TRBD1 aligns across 9 bases. V lost 1 base and J lost 8; bases outside the gene matches: 5. The length of the CDR3 is 15 residues. Germline lookup yields CDR1 LGHDT and CDR2 YNNKEL (reference sequence).

This clone was recorded only once. This chain links TRBV12-3 or TRBV12-4 with TRBJ2-2; unclear D gene. Trimming removed 3 bases at V and 4 bases at J, with 6 bases between. The CDR3 is made up of 13 amino acids. In nucleotides, the CDR3 is TGTGCCAGCAGTTTGAGCCGCACCGGGGAGCTGTTTTTT. It encodes CASSLSRTGELFF.

CDR3 in amino acids: CSVEVRGQETQYF. The CDR3 nucleotides are TGCAGCGTTGAAGTAAGGGGGCAGGAGACCCAGTACTTC. The V call is TRBV29-1, the J call TRBJ2-5; 7 bases agree with TRBD1. The CDR3 contains 13 residues. The germline gives CDR1 SQVTM, CDR2 ANQGSEA. Trimming took 1 base from V and 5 from J; bases not matched to a gene: 4.

V gene TRBV7-3 combines with J gene TRBJ2-3; tentative D call: TRBD2 (5 bases). CDR1 and CDR2 (germline): SGHTA, FQGTGA. Trimming took off 8 bases at V and 3 bases at J, with 15 bases between the two ends. The CDR3 is 14 amino acids. The CDR3 DNA reads as TGTGCCAGCTCGTCGAGGGCTGGAACAGATACGCAGTATTTT. It encodes CASSSRAGTDTQYF.

The DNA of the CDR3 is TGTGCCAGCAGCCAAGAAGGCGGGGGGTTGCAGTTCTTC. Protein sequence: CASSQEGGGLQFF. V is TRBV3-1 (or the pseudogene TRBV3-2) and J is TRBJ2-1; TRBD2 matches 8 bases. The junction had 4 bases not matched to a gene; V was cut back by 0 bases and J by 12 bases. CDR1 LGHDT and CDR2 YNNKEL come from the germline V gene (reference sequence). CDR3 length equals 13 residues.

This rearrangement joins TRBV14 to TRBJ2-7; D unclear. Germline V gene sequence: CDR1 SGHDN, CDR2 FVKESK. The length of the CDR3 is 15 residues. With 4 bases removed from V and 3 bases from J, the gap between germline ends came to 16 bases. As DNA, the CDR3 is TGTGCCAGCAGCCGCGAGACTGGGTCGTACTACGAGCAGTACTTC. This gives the protein CASSRETGSYYEQYF.

V gene TRBV18 combines with J gene TRBJ1-2, with D hard to call. Germline CDR1 KGHSH, CDR2 LQKENI. The CDR3 loop spans 14 amino acids. The germline V and J ends were trimmed by 3 bases and 4 bases, with 12 bases remaining between them. The CDR3 sequence is CASSPGTASYGYTF. Written as DNA, the CDR3 is TGTGCCAGCTCACCGGGTACGGCTAGCTATGGCTACACCTTC.

The V and J genes are TRBV28 and TRBJ2-1; D gene unclear. This CDR3 has 14 residues. Trimming took off 2 bases at V and 2 bases at J, with 7 bases between the two ends. Per germline, CDR1 MDHEN and CDR2 SYDVKM. Here the CDR3 reads CASSLAATYNEQFF. Written as DNA, the CDR3 is TGTGCCAGCAGTTTAGCGGCTACCTACAATGAGCAGTTCTTC.

V gene TRBV6-5 combines with J gene TRBJ2-2, with D tentatively TRBD1 (6 bases). This CDR3 comprises 15 residues. V lost 5 bases to trimming and J lost 6 bases, with 16 bases between them. Germline V gene sequence: CDR1 MNHEY, CDR2 SVGAGI. The DNA of the CDR3 is TGTGCCAGCAGTAGAACCGGGACATTCGCCGGGGAGCTGTTTTTT. This translates into CASSRTGTFAGELFF.

This chain connects TRBV18 to TRBJ1-6, with 10 nucleotides matching TRBD1. Germline-derived CDR1 and CDR2 are KGHSH and LQKENI. J lost 8 bases, V lost 3 bases, and 1 base had no gene match. This CDR3 is built from 14 residues. CDR3: CASSPGTGDSPLHF. The CDR3 DNA reads TGTGCCAGCTCACCGGGGACAGGGGATTCACCCCTCCACTTT.

This chain joins TRBV7-9 and TRBJ1-1; 7 bases are shared with TRBD1. Germline CDR1 and CDR2: SEHNR and FQNEAQ (reference sequence). The CDR3 covers 16 residues. V was pared by 7 bases and J by 1 base, with 12 bases of the junction left unmatched. The chain's CDR3 is CASTLRQGWGNTEAFF. The CDR3 nucleotides are TGTGCCAGCACTCTTCGACAGGGTTGGGGGAACACTGAAGCTTTCTTT.

In its sample, this clone was seen a few times. The genes are TRBV5-8 and TRBJ2-5; no firm D call. The CDR3 is made up of 13 amino acids. Germline V lookup: CDR1 SGHTS, CDR2 YDEGEE. The germline V and J ends were trimmed by 2 bases and 5 bases, with 10 bases remaining between them. The CDR3 DNA follows: TGTGCCAGCAGCTTATCTGGCGGTGAGACCCAGTACTTC. Translation: CASSLSGGETQYF.

Points on this clone: The same CDR3 arises from other DNA sequences in this sample as well. The rearrangement links TRBV18 to TRBJ2-7; 10 bases are a match to TRBD1. There are 15 residues in the CDR3. Germline CDR1 reads KGHSH; CDR2 reads LQKENI. After removal of 5 bases from V and 5 bases from J, the junction contained 9 bases not matched to a gene. The CDR3 sequence: CASSLSGTGVNEQYF. The CDR3 region has the DNA TGTGCCAGCTCATTATCCGGGACAGGGGTCAACGAGCAGTACTTC.

This chain joins TRBV15 and TRBJ1-4, with a tentative D call TRBD1 (5 bases). V was trimmed by 3 bases and J by 5 bases, leaving 10 bases between them. The CDR3 runs 14 residues. The germline gives CDR1 LNHNV, CDR2 YYDKDF (reference sequence). CDR3 sequence (DNA): TGTGCCACCAGCAGGGACATTGGGAATGAAAAACTGTTTTTT. It specifies CATSRDIGNEKLFF.